This T cell receptor (beta chain) emerged from a study of blood T cell repertoires in COVID-19. Looked up from germline, CDR1 is SGDLS and CDR2 is YYNGEE. The V gene end was trimmed by 0 bases and the J gene end by 6 bases; junction bases not matched to a gene: 6. The CDR3 consists of 15 residues. In the authors' workflow: Cell counts per sample came from amplifying reference gene primers. The data were produced by immunoSEQ multiplex PCR, yet TCRdb's version contains in-frame clones alone and is incomplete. V, J and clone size are those of that table, while D and trimming were read from the DNA. The sample lists 95,000 to 150,000 clones, 86% occurring once.

This TCR was recovered from a human donor in a cohort sampled during active COVID-19. The rearrangement links TRBV9 to TRBJ2-5; TRBD2 matches 9 bases. Source material: peripheral blood. The CDR3 bases are TGTGCCAGCAGCGTAGCGGCTAGCGGGATGCAGACCCAGTACTTC. It codes for CASSVAASGMQTQYF.